This TCR beta chain was sequenced during a study of T cell repertoires in cytomegalovirus infection. Study-wide background: HLA-B-restricted CMV epitopes that are well studied, plus recently identified HLA-C-restricted ones, were used by the study. Indications of both CMV infection and matching HLA type were provided by public TCR beta signatures.

Turning to this clonotype: Its matching antigen is unknown.

TCRdb processed the reads anew with MiXCR; each CDR3 protein has one entry. The profile covers fewer than 950,000 distinct CDR3 sequences, with approximately 32% appearing a single time and around 11% taken by the ten largest. The sequencing here drew on cultured CD8+ T cells from PBMCs, taken from culture after CMV antigen stimulation. This sequence was found in a human donor in good health (CMV status not recorded). Some clones in this sample may be carry-over from other donors' samples.

Here the CDR3 DNA reads TGTGCCAGCAGCCATAGATTTAGGGATATATCCTACAATGAGCAGTTCTTC. Amino acids: CASSHRFRDISYNEQFF. The chain links TRBV28 to TRBJ2-1; D is unclear. Germline lookup yields CDR1 MDHEN and CDR2 SYDVKM. CDR3 length: 17 amino acids. V gave up 6 bases and J gave up 1 base, with 19 bases separating them. Looking up the rest from reference TRBV28 and TRBJ2-1 gives the full variable domain: DVKVTQSSRYLVKRTGEKVFLECVQDMDHENMFWYRQDPGLGLRLIYFSYDVKMKEKGDIPEGYSVSREKKERFSLILESASTNQTSMYLCASSHRFRDISYNEQFFGPGTRLTVL.